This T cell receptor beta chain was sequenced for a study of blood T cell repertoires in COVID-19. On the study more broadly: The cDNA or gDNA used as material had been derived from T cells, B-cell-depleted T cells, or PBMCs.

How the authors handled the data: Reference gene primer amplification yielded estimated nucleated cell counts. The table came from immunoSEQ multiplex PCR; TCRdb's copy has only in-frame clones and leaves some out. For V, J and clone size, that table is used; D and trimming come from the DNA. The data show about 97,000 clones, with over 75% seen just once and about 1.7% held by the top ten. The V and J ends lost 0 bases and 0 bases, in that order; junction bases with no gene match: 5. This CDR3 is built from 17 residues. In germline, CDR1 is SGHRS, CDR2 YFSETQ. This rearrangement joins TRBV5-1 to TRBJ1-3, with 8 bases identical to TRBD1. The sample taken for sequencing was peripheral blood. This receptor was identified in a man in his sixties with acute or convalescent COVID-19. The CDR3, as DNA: TGCGCCAGCAGCTTGGGCTTTCAGGGGGCCTCTGGAAACACCATATATTTT. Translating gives CASSLGFQGASGNTIYF.